This T cell receptor (beta chain) was recorded in a study of T-cell reconstitution after alpha-beta-depleted transplantation in children. Study results and limitations: It was newly produced T cells that mostly accounted for T-cell counts and diversity one year after transplant. Expanded clones from the graft, numbering several hundred, reportedly supplied alpha-beta T cells about two months after transplant.

Germline V gene sequence: CDR1 SGHDN, CDR2 FVKESK. Trimming took 4 bases from V and 4 from J, leaving 11 bases between them. The CDR3 runs 13 residues. This clonotype occurred many times. The antigen is not known. Molecular barcoding with unique molecular identifiers was used for the TCRbeta library. TCRdb independently ran MiXCR on the PCR reads; one entry per CDR3 protein. In the table there are 600,000 to 700,000 distinct CDR3 sequences, roughly 13% of which are singletons. The sequenced sample was PBMCs, obtained before TCRalphabeta/CD19-depleted stem cell transplant. The rearrangement joins TRBV14 to TRBJ2-7; no firm D call. The TCR was taken from a girl aged 2 to 9 with congenital amegakaryocytic thrombocytopenia, due to receive a stem cell transplant. CDR3 amino acids: CASSPELRYEQYF. As DNA, the CDR3 is TGTGCCAGCAGCCCCGAGCTAAGGTACGAGCAGTACTTC.